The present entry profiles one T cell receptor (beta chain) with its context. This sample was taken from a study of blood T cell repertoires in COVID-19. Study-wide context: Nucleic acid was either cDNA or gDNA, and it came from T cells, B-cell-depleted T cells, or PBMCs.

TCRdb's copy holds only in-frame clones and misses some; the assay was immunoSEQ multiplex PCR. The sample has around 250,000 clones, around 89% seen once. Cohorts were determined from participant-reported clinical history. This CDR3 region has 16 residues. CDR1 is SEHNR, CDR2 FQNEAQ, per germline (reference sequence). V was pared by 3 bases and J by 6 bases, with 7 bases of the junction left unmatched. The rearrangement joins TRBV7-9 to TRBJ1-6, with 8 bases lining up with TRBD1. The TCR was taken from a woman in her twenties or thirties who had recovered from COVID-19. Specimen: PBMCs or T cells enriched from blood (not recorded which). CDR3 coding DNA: TGTGCCAGCAGCTTGTTAACAGGGGGGGGTAATTCACCCCTCCACTTT. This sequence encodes CASSLLTGGGNSPLHF.